A single TCR beta chain is shown here with its context. This sample was taken from a study of blood T cell repertoires in COVID-19. Method: immunoSEQ multiplex PCR; TCRdb's copy keeps in-frame clones and lacks some. The data contain some 200,000 clones, nearly 85% of them singletons. From germline, CDR1 is LNHDA and CDR2 SQIVND (reference sequence). The CDR3 spans 14 residues. V was pared by 4 bases and J by 4 bases, with 4 bases of the junction left unmatched. Sequencing input: peripheral blood. This clonotype was obtained from a woman aged 25 to 39 with COVID-19, enrolled during active disease. This sequence joins TRBV19 and TRBJ1-2; 9 nucleotides match TRBD1. The CDR3: CASSTTGGSYGYTF. The CDR3 coding sequence is TGTGCCAGTAGTACCACAGGGGGCAGCTATGGCTACACCTTC.